The clone carrying this TCR beta chain was seen repeatedly, ten times or more. The germline V and J ends were trimmed by 4 bases and 2 bases, with 14 bases remaining between them. This CDR3 contains 15 residues. The source of the sample is a study of T cells in Graves' hyperthyroidism and ophthalmopathy. The investigators amplified TCR beta CDR3 regions from RNA transcripts. The TCR CDR3 was amplified in a first-round RT-PCR using the HTBI primer set. TCRdb passed the multiplex PCR reads through MiXCR, listing each CDR3 protein once. The sample records 350,000 to 400,000 distinct CDR3 sequences, less than 20% being singletons.

The chain couples TRBV12-3 or TRBV12-4 to TRBJ2-5, with D tentatively TRBD1 or TRBD2 (7 bases each). Sequenced material: blood. The clonotype originates from a man between 18 and 29 years old with Graves' ophthalmopathy. CDR3 in amino acids: CASSYRGGLQETQYF. The CDR3 DNA follows: TGTGCCAGCAGTTACAGGGGAGGGTTGCAAGAGACCCAGTACTTC.